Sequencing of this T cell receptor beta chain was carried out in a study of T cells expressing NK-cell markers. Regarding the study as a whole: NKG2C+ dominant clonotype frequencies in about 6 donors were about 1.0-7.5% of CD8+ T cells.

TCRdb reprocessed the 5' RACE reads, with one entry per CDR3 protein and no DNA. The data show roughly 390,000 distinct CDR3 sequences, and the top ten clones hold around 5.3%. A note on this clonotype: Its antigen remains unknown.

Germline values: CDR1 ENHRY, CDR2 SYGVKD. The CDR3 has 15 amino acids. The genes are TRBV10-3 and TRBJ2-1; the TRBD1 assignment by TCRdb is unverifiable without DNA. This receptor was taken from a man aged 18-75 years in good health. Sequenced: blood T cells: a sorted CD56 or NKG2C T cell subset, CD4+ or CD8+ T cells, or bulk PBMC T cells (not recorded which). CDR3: CAIGPTGFENNEQFF.